This entry lists 4 T cell receptor beta chains sequenced from one sample in a study of blood T cell repertoires in COVID-19. The table came from immunoSEQ multiplex PCR; TCRdb's copy has only in-frame clones and leaves some out. The sample has about 220,000 clones, 80% to 90% seen once. Sequenced: peripheral blood. The origin of the receptors is a man aged 25 to 40 who had recovered from COVID-19.

The chain joins TRBV4-1 to TRBJ1-1, with 12 bases fitting TRBD1. The V segment lost 1 base and the J segment 1 base; nucleotides outside the gene matches: 4. The CDR3 totals 17 residues. Germline V gives CDR1 MGHRA, CDR2 YSYEKL. The CDR3 DNA follows: TGCGCCAGCAGCCAAGTCCCGGGACAGGGGGCGAACACTGAAGCTTTCTTT. Encoded protein: CASSQVPGQGANTEAFF.

The V and J genes are TRBV7-2 and TRBJ2-3; 12 nucleotides agree with TRBD2. Germline CDR1 and CDR2: SGHTA and FQGNSA. Trimming took 2 bases from V and 1 from J; bases not matched to a gene: 10. The CDR3 is made up of 19 amino acids. The CDR3 reads CASSLHETSGGGGTDTQYF. CDR3 coding DNA: TGTGCCAGCAGCTTACACGAGACTAGCGGGGGTGGTGGCACAGATACGCAGTATTTT.

The chain recombines TRBV5-4 with TRBJ1-2; no clear D gene. V lost 4 bases, J lost 4 bases, and 14 bases lay in between. The CDR3 covers 14 residues. Germline CDR1 reads SGHNT; CDR2 reads YYREEE (reference sequence). As DNA, the CDR3 is TGTGCCAGCAGCGGACCCCCGGGAGGCTATGGCTACACCTTC. This gives the protein CASSGPPGGYGYTF.

The V call is TRBV5-4, the J call TRBJ2-1, with 11 bases that match TRBD2. CDR1 and CDR2 (germline): SGHNT, YYREEE (reference sequence). This CDR3 spans 16 amino acids. J gave up 4 bases and V 1 base, and 4 bases lay outside the gene matches. The CDR3 spells CASSLLASGGYNEQFF. In DNA form, the CDR3 reads TGTGCCAGCAGCTTGTTGGCTAGCGGGGGGTACAATGAGCAGTTCTTC. Complete variable domain (other parts from reference TRBV5-4 and TRBJ2-1): ETGVTQSPTHLIKTRGQQVTLRCSSQSGHNTVSWYQQALGQGPQFIFQYYREEENGRGNFPPRFSGLQFPNYSSELNVNALELDDSALYLCASSLLASGGYNEQFFGPGTRLTVL.